These 13 T cell receptor beta chains came from one sample sequenced in a study of blood T cell repertoires in COVID-19. Generated by immunoSEQ multiplex PCR, the TCRdb table keeps only in-frame clones and is missing some. The sample carries about 210,000 clones, around four fifths recorded once. The sequenced sample consisted of peripheral blood. The receptors were gathered from a woman in her forties or fifties with acute or convalescent COVID-19.

This chain joins TRBV30 and TRBJ2-1; a weak D match, TRBD2 (6 bases). CDR1 is GTSNPN, CDR2 SVGIG, per germline (reference sequence). The CDR3 extends over 13 amino acids. The V and J ends lost 2 bases and 7 bases respectively, with 12 bases between them. The chain's CDR3 is CAWSTGVGNEQFF. The CDR3 DNA follows: TGTGCCTGGAGTACGGGAGTCGGGAATGAGCAGTTCTTC. The full variable domain, completed using reference TRBV30 and TRBJ2-1, is SQTIHQWPATLVQPVGSPLSLECTVEGTSNPNLYWYRQAAGRGLQLLFYSVGIGQISSEVPQNLSASRPQDRQFILSSKKLLLSDSGFYLCAWSTGVGNEQFFGPGTRLTVL.

The table lists this clone with a count of one. The rearrangement joins TRBV3-1 (or the pseudogene TRBV3-2) to TRBJ2-5; tentative D call: TRBD1 (5 bases). CDR1 and CDR2 (germline): LGHDT, YNNKEL (reference sequence). The germline V and J ends were trimmed by 4 bases and 5 bases, with 20 bases remaining between them. CDR3 length: 16 residues. CDR3 sequence reads: CASSPSWSGARETQYF. In DNA form, the CDR3 reads TGTGCCAGCAGCCCGAGCTGGAGTGGGGCACGGGAGACCCAGTACTTC.

This chain links TRBV10-3 with TRBJ2-7; 8 bases line up with TRBD2. V lost 5 bases to trimming and J lost 0 bases; unmatched junction nucleotides: 9. Germline V gives CDR1 ENHRY, CDR2 SYGVKD. This CDR3 has 16 residues. CDR3 DNA: TGTGCCATCAGTTTCGTAGCGGGGACGGCCTCCTACGAGCAGTACTTC. Encoded protein: CAISFVAGTASYEQYF.

Only a few counts were recorded for this clone. CDR3 nucleotides: TGTGCCTCCGGACGCCAGGGAATACACGAGCAGTACTTC. Its translation is CASGRQGIHEQYF. The J gene is TRBJ2-7, the V gene TRBV2, with D possibly being TRBD1 (5 bases). The CDR3 runs to 13 residues. Germline values: CDR1 SNHLY, CDR2 FYNNEI. V was cut by 11 bases and J by 5 bases, with 19 bases left in between.

J is TRBJ2-1 and V is TRBV30; no clear D. V lost 4 bases, J lost 5 bases, and 6 bases lay in between. Germline CDR1 GTSNPN, CDR2 SVGIG (reference sequence). This CDR3 contains 11 residues. CDR3 sequence (DNA): TGTGCCTGGACTAATAACAATGAGCAGTTCTTC. This encodes CAWTNNNEQFF.

A word on this clone: Other DNA sequences in this specimen translate into the identical CDR3. The chain joins TRBV5-1 to TRBJ1-2; 9 bases map to TRBD1. The germline V gene encodes CDR1 SGHRS and CDR2 YFSETQ. This CDR3 comprises 13 residues. V dropped 0 bases and J dropped 6; count of bases not matched to a gene: 0. CDR3 nucleotides: TGCGCCAGCAGCTTGGGACAGGGGGATGGCTACACCTTC. This gives the protein CASSLGQGDGYTF.

Only one count was recorded for this clone. The chain carries TRBV3-1 (or the pseudogene TRBV3-2) and TRBJ2-7; D gene unclear. With 4 bases removed from V and 4 bases from J, the gap between germline ends came to 11 bases. Germline V CDR1 and CDR2: LGHDT, YNNKEL (reference sequence). CDR3 length equals 13 residues. As DNA, the CDR3 is TGTGCCAGCAGCCCCCCAGCACAGTACGAGCAGTACTTC. Protein: CASSPPAQYEQYF.

The chain employs TRBV7-6 and TRBJ2-2; 7 positions match TRBD1. The germline CDR1 and CDR2 sequences are SGHVS and FNYEAQ. This CDR3 region has 21 residues. V trimming: 2 bases; J trimming: 2 bases; junction bases outside the gene matches: 20. In nucleotides, the CDR3 is TGTGCCAGCAGCTTATCACATCGCACAGACCCGGGACAGAAAAACACCGGGGAGCTGTTTTTT. Its protein is CASSLSHRTDPGQKNTGELFF.

The J gene is TRBJ2-2, the V gene TRBV27, with TRBD1 as a possible D gene (6 bases). Germline CDR1 is MNHEY and CDR2 is SMNVEV (reference sequence). V shed 3 bases and J shed 5 bases, with 13 bases lying between them. CDR3 length: 15 residues. The CDR3 nucleotides read TGTGCCAGCAGTTTCAGGGGTCAACGGACCGGGGAGCTGTTTTTT. Protein product: CASSFRGQRTGELFF.

The rearrangement uses TRBV12-3 or TRBV12-4 and TRBJ2-2, with 8 bases identical to TRBD1. The CDR3 runs 13 residues. V lost 4 bases, J lost 13 bases, and 8 bases stayed unmatched. The CDR3 nucleotides are TGTGCCAGCAGTTCAGGACAGGGACTGAGGCTGTTTTTT. Translation: CASSSGQGLRLFF.

CDR3 nucleotide sequence: TGTGCCAGCAGCTTTAGGGGAGGGGGCTACGAGCAGTACTTC. Its translation is CASSFRGGGYEQYF. The rearrangement uses TRBV7-9 and TRBJ2-7; TRBD2 is a possible D gene (7 bases). Trimming took off 3 bases at V and 3 bases at J, with 12 bases between the two ends. CDR3 size: 14 residues. The germline V gene encodes CDR1 SEHNR and CDR2 FQNEAQ (reference sequence).

This clone was picked up many times. The J gene is TRBJ1-5, the V gene TRBV5-8, with unresolved D. With 0 bases removed from V and 0 bases from J, the gap between germline ends came to 13 bases. The CDR3 runs 17 residues. The V gene's germline CDR1 is SGHTS and CDR2 YDEGEE. In DNA form, the CDR3 reads TGTGCCAGCAGCTTGGGACGGGGAATTACTAGCAATCAGCCCCAGCATTTT. Its protein product is CASSLGRGITSNQPQHF.

This chain uses TRBV12-2 with TRBJ2-2; the listed D gene, TRBD2, was not tested against the DNA. TRBV12-2 represents a pseudogene. This CDR3 region has 13 residues. The CDR3 DNA follows: TGTGCAAGTCGCTTAGCCCGGGGGGGGGAGCTGTTTTTT. Amino acid sequence: CASRLARGGELFF.